The following is a TCR beta chain sequence with its context. The antigen this receptor binds is unknown. No much larger clone exists at a distance of one base, and base qualities are not known. These data originate in a study of blood T cell repertoires in COVID-19 (dated by TCRdb to the early 2020s). Regarding the study in general: Samples covering the acute and convalescent phases of COVID-19 were provided by collaborators in the United States, Italy and Spain. The material from the prospective study consisted of cDNA or gDNA derived from T cells, B-cell-depleted T cells, or PBMCs. Subjects who had been exposed to COVID-19, were actively infected with it, or had recovered from it provided the deeply sampled blood TCRbeta repertoires that made up the dataset. The repertoires were made available in a free public database intended to serve as a resource for research on the immune response to SARS-CoV-2. Samples came from the ongoing ImmuneRACE study (first 160 participants) plus 1,254 subjects from 6 global collaborators. A de-identified subject ID, COVID-19 status, age in years and sex were almost always included in the sample metadata. HLA class I and class II types, where available, came from metadata supplied by the sample provider rather than from assay-based typing.

For CDR1 and CDR2, the germline V gene lists SGDLS and YYNGEE. Reading from cysteine to phenylalanine, the CDR3 counts 15 amino acids. Just the 45-base CDR3 DNA is kept, in frame starting at base 1. Trimming costs V 0 bases and J 1 base, and their ends lie 10 bases apart. Results and caveats for the whole study, not just this receptor: Clinical and demographic metadata were provided uncurated, with the amount varying by source and participant.

Whole blood was collected in K2EDTA tubes by collaborating institutions according to the institutions' own protocols. Collaborator samples were shipped for TCRbeta analysis as frozen whole blood, isolated PBMCs, or DNA extracted from either sample type. The immunoSEQ Assay, a bias-controlled multiplex PCR, was used to amplify TCRbeta CDR3 regions from genomic DNA. Per the authors' processing: Nucleated cell counts per sample were estimated from amplification of reference gene primers within the assay. To quantify the absolute abundance of each unique TCRbeta CDR3 rearrangement, sequence reads were collapsed and filtered. For each sample, productive Simpson clonality was calculated as the square root of Simpson's diversity index across productive rearrangements. Sourced from immuneACCESS, this table was stored by TCRdb with only in-frame sequences that have V and J called. A share of the clones is absent; for the studies checked, an unresolved V gene accounts for under half, and the remainder has no known explanation. The V and J calls and clone size come from that table; D and trimming were worked out from the DNA. The sample table records around 230,000 clones; roughly four fifths of these occur just once. The ten largest make up roughly 9.6% of the sample.

The rearrangement combines TRBV9 with TRBJ1-1, with the D gene too uncertain to name. This clonotype was sampled from a woman aged 80 or over with acute or convalescent COVID-19. What was sequenced was peripheral blood. The nucleotides read TGTGCCAGCAGCGTAGCTACGGGAGGGAACACTGAAGCTTTCTTT. This gives the protein CASSVATGGNTEAFF.